The T cell receptor (beta chain) under discussion was sequenced for a study of T cell responses to AZD1222 COVID-19 vaccine. Study results and limitations: Most donors were white British, females outnumbered males, and clonal diversity was possibly underestimated.

Measured with immunoSEQ multiplex PCR; TCRdb has only the in-frame clones, and not every one. The data contain about 72,000 clones, 80% to 90% of them singletons. The germline CDR1 and CDR2 sequences are MNHNY and SVGAGI (reference sequence). V was clipped by 6 bases and J by 4 bases; unmatched bases: 7. The CDR3 runs 14 residues. Worth noting for this clone: The antigen remains undetermined.

This TCR was recovered from an adult who received the AZD1222 COVID-19 vaccine. The chain combines TRBV6-6 with TRBJ1-2, with TRBD1 matching over 8 bases. The material sequenced was peripheral blood, taken 28 days after the second AZD1222 dose. Written as DNA, the CDR3 is TGTGCCAGCAGGACAGGGACAGGCGCCTATGGCTACACCTTC. The encoded protein is CASRTGTGAYGYTF.